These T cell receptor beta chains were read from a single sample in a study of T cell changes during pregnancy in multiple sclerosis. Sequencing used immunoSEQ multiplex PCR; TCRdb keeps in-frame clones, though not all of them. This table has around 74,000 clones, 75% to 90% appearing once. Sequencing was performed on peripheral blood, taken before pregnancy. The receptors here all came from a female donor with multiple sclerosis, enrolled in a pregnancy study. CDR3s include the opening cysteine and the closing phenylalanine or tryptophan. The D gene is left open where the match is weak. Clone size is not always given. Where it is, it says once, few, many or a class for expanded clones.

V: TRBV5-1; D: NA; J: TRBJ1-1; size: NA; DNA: TGCGCCAGCGCGCTCCAGGGAGGCACTGAAGCTTTCTTT; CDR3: CASALQGGTEAFF
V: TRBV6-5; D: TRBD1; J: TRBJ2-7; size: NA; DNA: TGTGCCAGCAGTTTAAACAGGGGATCCGAGCAGTACTTC; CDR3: CASSLNRGSEQYF
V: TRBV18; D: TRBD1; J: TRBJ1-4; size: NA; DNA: TGTGCCAGCTCGCCCGACAGGGGTTGGAATGAAAAACTGTTTTTT; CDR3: CASSPDRGWNEKLFF
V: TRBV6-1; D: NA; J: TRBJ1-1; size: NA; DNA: TGTGCCAGCAGTGAAGGGGGGGCTGAAGCTTTCTTT; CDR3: CASSEGGAEAFF
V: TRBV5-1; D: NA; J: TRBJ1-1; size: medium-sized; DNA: TGCGCCAGCAGCAACGTCGATCGGGGGATAACTGAAGCTTTCTTT; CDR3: CASSNVDRGITEAFF
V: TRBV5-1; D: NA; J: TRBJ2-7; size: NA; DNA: TGCGCCAGCAGCATCAGGGGTAGCTCCTACGAGCAGTACTTC; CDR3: CASSIRGSSYEQYF
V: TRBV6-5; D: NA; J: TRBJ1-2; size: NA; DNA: TGTGCCAGCAGTTACTCAACAGGGAACTATGGCTACACCTTC; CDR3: CASSYSTGNYGYTF
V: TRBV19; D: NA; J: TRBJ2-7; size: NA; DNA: TGTGCCAGTAGTATAGGGACAGCCGAGCAGTACTTC; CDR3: CASSIGTAEQYF
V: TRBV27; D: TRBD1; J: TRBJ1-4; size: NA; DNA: TGTGCCAGCAGTTTCTTAGGACAGGGGGGTGAAAAACTGTTTTTT; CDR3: CASSFLGQGGEKLFF
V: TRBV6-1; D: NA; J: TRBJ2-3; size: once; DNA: TGTGCCGGGGAGCGGGACAGGAGCACAGATACGCAGTATTTT; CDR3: CAGERDRSTDTQYF
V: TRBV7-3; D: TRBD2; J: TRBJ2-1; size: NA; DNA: TGTGCCAGCAGCCCGGGGACTAGGCACAATGAGCAGTTCTTC; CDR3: CASSPGTRHNEQFF
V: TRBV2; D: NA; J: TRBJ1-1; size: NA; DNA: TGTGCCGACCGAAACGGGATGAACACTGAAGCTTTCTTT; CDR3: CADRNGMNTEAFF
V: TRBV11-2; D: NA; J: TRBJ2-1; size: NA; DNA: TGTGCCAGCAGCTTAGATCGGTGGGGCTCTGAGCAGTTCTTC; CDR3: CASSLDRWGSEQFF
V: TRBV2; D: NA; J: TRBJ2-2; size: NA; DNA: TGTGCCAGCACTTGGAAGGAGGACGGGGAGCTGTTTTTT; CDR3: CASTWKEDGELFF
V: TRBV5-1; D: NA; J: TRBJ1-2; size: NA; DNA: NA; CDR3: CASSSTFLRQGQKGAPIFGGYTF
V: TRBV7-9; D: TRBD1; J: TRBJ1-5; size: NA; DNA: TGTGCCAGCAGCTTAGTGACAGGGGATAGCAATCAGCCCCAGCATTTT; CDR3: CASSLVTGDSNQPQHF
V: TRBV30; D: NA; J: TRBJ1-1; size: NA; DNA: TGTGCCTCGCGGCGTACGGCTGAAGCTTTCTTT; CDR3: CASRRTAEAFF
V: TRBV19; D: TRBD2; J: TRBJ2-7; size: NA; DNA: TGTGCCAGTAAAGGGGCTAGCGGGGGCAGTTACGAGCAGTACTTC; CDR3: CASKGASGGSYEQYF
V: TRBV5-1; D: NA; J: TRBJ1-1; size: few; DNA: TGCGCCAGCAGCGGGGGGGATTTTATCGAAGCTTTCTTT; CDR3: CASSGGDFIEAFF
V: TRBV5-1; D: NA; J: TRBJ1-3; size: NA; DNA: TGCGCCAGCAGCCTGTCACAGGGTAACAGGCGCACCATATATTTT; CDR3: CASSLSQGNRRTIYF
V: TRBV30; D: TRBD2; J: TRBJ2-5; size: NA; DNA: TGTGCCTGGAGTGTACTAGCGGGGGGCAGAGAGACCCAGTACTTC; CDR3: CAWSVLAGGRETQYF
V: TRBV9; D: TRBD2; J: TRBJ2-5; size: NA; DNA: TGTGCCAGCAGCGTAGCGGGAGGGCTCTCGGAGACCCAGTACTTC; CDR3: CASSVAGGLSETQYF
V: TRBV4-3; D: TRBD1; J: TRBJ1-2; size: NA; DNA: TGCGCCAGCAGCTTGCATCGGACAGGGGGCATAACGCCGACCTTC; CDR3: CASSLHRTGGITPTF
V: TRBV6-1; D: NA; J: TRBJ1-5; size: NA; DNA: TGTGCCAGCACCCCGGACAGACGCGGGCAGCCCCAGCATTTT; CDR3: CASTPDRRGQPQHF
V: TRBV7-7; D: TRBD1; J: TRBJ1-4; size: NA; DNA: TGTGCCAGCAGCTTAACGCCTAGCGACAGGGTTATGGGAAAACTGTTTTTT; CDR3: CASSLTPSDRVMGKLFF
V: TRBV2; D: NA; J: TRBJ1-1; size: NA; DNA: TGTGCCAGCAGCCAGATGAACACTGAAGCTTTCTTT; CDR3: CASSQMNTEAFF
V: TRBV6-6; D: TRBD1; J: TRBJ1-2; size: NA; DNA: TGTGCCAGCAGTTACAGAGACAGGGGGTACTATGGCTACACCTTC; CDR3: CASSYRDRGYYGYTF
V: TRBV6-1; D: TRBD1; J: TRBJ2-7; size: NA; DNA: TGTGCCAGCAGTGAAGGACAGGGCACCTACGAGCAGTACTTC; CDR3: CASSEGQGTYEQYF
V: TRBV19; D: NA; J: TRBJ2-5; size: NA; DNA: TGTGCCAGTAGTTACGGGAGCGTGGAGACCCAGTACTTC; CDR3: CASSYGSVETQYF
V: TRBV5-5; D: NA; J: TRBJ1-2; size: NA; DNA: TGTGCCAGCAGCTTTAATACAGATAACTATGGCTACACCTTC; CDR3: CASSFNTDNYGYTF
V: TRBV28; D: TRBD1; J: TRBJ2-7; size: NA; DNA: TGTGCCAGCAGTACCGCTGGGACAGGGGAACCCGAGCAGTACTTC; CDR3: CASSTAGTGEPEQYF
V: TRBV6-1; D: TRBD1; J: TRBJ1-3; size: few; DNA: TGTGCCAGCAGTGAAATCCAGGGGGCATACACCATATATTTT; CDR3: CASSEIQGAYTIYF
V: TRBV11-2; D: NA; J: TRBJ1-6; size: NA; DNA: TGTGCCAGCAGCTGGAGGGCGGATGGTAATTCACCCCTCCACTTT; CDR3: CASSWRADGNSPLHF
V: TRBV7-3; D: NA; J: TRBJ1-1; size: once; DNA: TGTGCCAGCAGCTTAAACGGGGTAGGGACTGAAGCTTTCTTT; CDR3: CASSLNGVGTEAFF
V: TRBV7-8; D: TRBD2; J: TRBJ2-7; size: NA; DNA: TGTGCCAGCAGCTTAGCGCCCGGGACTAGCGGGGGGTACGAGCAGTACTTC; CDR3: CASSLAPGTSGGYEQYF
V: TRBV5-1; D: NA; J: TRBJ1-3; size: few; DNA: TGCGCCAGCAGCTTGGACCAGTCTGGAAACACCATATATTTT; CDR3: CASSLDQSGNTIYF
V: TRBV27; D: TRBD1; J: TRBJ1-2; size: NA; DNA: TGTGCCAGCAGTCCCAGGGGGTATGGCTACACCTTC; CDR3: CASSPRGYGYTF
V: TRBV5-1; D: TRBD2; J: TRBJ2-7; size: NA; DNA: TGCGCCAGCAGCTTGAATAGCGGGAGCTACGAGCAGTACTTC; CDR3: CASSLNSGSYEQYF
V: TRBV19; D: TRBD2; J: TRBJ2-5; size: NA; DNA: TGTGCCAGTAGTATCGTTGGGGGAGGGGAGACCCAGTACTTC; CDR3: CASSIVGGGETQYF
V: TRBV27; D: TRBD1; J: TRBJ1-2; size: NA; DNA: TGTGCCAGCAGTTTTTCTCCGCCCAGGGGGCGTTTTGGCTACACCTTC; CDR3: CASSFSPPRGRFGYTF
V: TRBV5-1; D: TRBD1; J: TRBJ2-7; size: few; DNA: TGCGCCAGCAGCCCTAGTGGGACAGGGGCCTACGAGCAGTACTTC; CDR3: CASSPSGTGAYEQYF
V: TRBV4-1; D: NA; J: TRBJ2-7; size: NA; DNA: TGCGCCTCCCGTCACGAGCAGTACTTC; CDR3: CASRHEQYF
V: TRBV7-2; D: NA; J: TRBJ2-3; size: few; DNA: TGTGCCAGCAGCCCCCGTAGTAACCCCGGGGATACGCAGTATTTT; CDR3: CASSPRSNPGDTQYF
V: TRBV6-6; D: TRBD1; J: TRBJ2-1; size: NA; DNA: TGTGCCAGCAGTCCACGGGACAGTTCGGATGAGCAGTTCTTC; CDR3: CASSPRDSSDEQFF
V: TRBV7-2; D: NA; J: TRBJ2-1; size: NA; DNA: TGTGCCAGCAGCTGGGCGGGAAGGGAGCAGTTCTTC; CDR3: CASSWAGREQFF
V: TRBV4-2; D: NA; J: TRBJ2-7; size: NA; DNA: TGTGCCAGCAGCCAAGAGACTAATTACCCCTACGAGCAGTACTTC; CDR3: CASSQETNYPYEQYF
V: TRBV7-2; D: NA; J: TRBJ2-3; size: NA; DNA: TGTGCCAGCAGCTTGCAGGGACACACAGATACGCAGTATTTT; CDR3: CASSLQGHTDTQYF
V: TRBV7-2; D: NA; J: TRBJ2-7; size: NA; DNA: TGTGCCAGCAGCCCGGTCGGGGGGCTAGGAGAGCAGTACTTC; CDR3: CASSPVGGLGEQYF
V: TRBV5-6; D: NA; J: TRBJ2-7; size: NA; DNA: TGTGCCAGCAGCTTTATAATCCTCGGGACAACAATCTACGAGCAGTACTTC; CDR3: CASSFIILGTTIYEQYF
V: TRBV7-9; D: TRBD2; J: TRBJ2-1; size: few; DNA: TGTGCCAGCAGCCCTCAAATGGGGCTAGCGGGAGTACCGGAGCAGTTCTTC; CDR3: CASSPQMGLAGVPEQFF
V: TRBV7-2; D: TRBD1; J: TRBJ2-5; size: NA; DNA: TGTGCCAGCAGCACCCAGGGGGCGTACCAAGAGACCCAGTACTTC; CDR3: CASSTQGAYQETQYF
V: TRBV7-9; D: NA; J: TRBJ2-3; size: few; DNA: TGTGCCAGCAGCTATGAGACAGATACGCAGTATTTT; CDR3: CASSYETDTQYF